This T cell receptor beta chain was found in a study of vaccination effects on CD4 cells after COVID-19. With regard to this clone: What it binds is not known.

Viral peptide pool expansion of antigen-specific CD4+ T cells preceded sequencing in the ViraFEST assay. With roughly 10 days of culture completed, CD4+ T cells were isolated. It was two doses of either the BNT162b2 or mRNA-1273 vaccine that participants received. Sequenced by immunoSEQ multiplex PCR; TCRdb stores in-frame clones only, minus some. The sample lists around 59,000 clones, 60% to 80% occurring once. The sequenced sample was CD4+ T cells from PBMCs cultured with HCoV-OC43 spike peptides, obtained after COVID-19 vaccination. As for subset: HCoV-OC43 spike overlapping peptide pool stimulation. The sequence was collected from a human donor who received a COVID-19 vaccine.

The CDR3 sequence is CASSPTGQGIAGNTIYF. DNA of the CDR3: TGTGCCAGCAGTCCAACCGGACAGGGGATCGCTGGAAACACCATATATTTT. The V gene is TRBV6-6, the J gene TRBJ1-3; 9 nucleotides match TRBD1. The CDR3 loop spans 17 amino acids. V shed 5 bases, J shed 2 bases, and the junction held 10 bases outside the gene matches. CDR1 and CDR2 from the germline V gene are MNHNY and SVGAGI (reference sequence).